This TCR beta chain comes out of a study of T-cell memory formation after mild COVID-19 (dated by TCRdb to the early 2020s). Study-wide context: TCR sequence clusters from the two donors were found to be largely donor specific. In a couple of donors, T-cell clones that expanded and contracted after mild COVID-19 were tracked by sequencing TCRalpha and TCRbeta repertoires over time. The cohort was made up of two young adult volunteers, one female and one male, who were previously healthy. Here is what the overall study found, with its caveats: Contracting CD4+ clones appeared mostly in the CM and EM memory subsets, whereas CD8+ clones were enriched in EMRA. Balanced CD4/CD8 phenotypes were observed for clones contracting from day 15 to 85, whereas a bias towards CD4+ was observed for a second wave of clones expanding from day 15 to 37. The detection of some responding clones in pre-infection memory suggests that pre-existing cross-reactive memory T cells joined the SARS-CoV-2 response. The second-wave clones that peaked on day 37 were not confirmed to be SARS-CoV-2 specific. Only a couple of mild cases were covered in the study, and larger cohorts including severe cases with pre-infection samples were considered necessary.

Instrument on record: Illumina NovaSeq 6000. Using 5'RACE with constant-segment primers, TCRalpha and TCRbeta cDNA libraries were constructed, with sample barcodes and unique molecular identifiers added in the process. Trizol reagent was used to extract RNA from every sample. The libraries were amplified in two PCR steps, and the second step added a second sample barcode and Illumina TruSeq adapters. Sequencing of libraries was performed on an Illumina NovaSeq with 2 x 150 bp paired-end reads. As for the original processing: Reads were demultiplexed and collapsed into UMI-guided consensus sequences with migec v1.2.7. Using mixcr v2.1.11, the UMI consensuses were aligned to TRA and TRB V and J templates and assembled into clonotypes. Expanded or contracted clonotypes were those called significant by both edgeR and NoisET, with noise models trained on biological replicates. For edgeR calls, a false discovery rate-adjusted p below 0.01 and a log2 fold-change threshold of 1 were applied. PCA with hierarchical clustering of max-normalized trajectories of the 1000 most abundant clonotypes was used as exploratory dynamics analysis. Separately sequenced CD4+ and CD8+ repertoires were used to assign a CD4 or CD8 phenotype to each responding clone. Through fastp at Q25 and MiXCR, TCRdb rebuilt clones from the public reads, retaining in-frame beta chains. All rows with the same CDR3 protein become a single entry with the most common DNA and genes. The V and J calls and clone size are TCRdb's, not the authors'. The table for this sample lists 400,000 to 550,000 distinct CDR3 sequences; about 23% of them were counted only once. Jointly, the top ten make up under 15% of the sample.

The CDR3 sequence holds 12 residues, the cysteine and phenylalanine included. Solely the CDR3 DNA is kept, with 36 bases framed from the first base. V lost 3 bases and J lost 5 bases; the stretch between them is 5 bases long. Sequences SNHLY (CDR1) and FYNNEI (CDR2) are obtained from the germline V gene. About this clonotype: Its antigen is unknown. Per-base quality was not reported, and no clone a single base away is much larger than it.

Ficoll-Paque density gradient centrifugation was used to isolate PBMCs. The TCR sequence derives from an adult woman who had mild COVID-19 (a few samples of this study predate the infection). The sample titles of this study are shuffled in the database, so cell type and time point are left out; the donor was told from shared clones. The sequencing sample was made of PBMCs or a T cell subset sorted from them (not recorded which). This receptor chain uses TRBV2 and TRBJ1-5; the D gene is unclear. For the CDR3, the sequence is CASSDEYQPQHF. In nucleotides, the sequence is TGTGCCAGCAGTGACGAGTATCAGCCCCAGCATTTT.